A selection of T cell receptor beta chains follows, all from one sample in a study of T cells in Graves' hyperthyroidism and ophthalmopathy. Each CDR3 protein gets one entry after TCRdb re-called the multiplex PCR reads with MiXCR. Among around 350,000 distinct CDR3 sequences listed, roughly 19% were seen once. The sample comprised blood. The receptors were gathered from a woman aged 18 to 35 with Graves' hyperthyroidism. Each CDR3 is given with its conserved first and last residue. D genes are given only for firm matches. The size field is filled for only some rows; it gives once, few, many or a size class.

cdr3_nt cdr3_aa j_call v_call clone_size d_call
TGCGCCAGCAGGGCTAGCGGGGACCAAGAGACCCAGTACTTC CASRASGDQETQYF TRBJ2-5 TRBV5-1 NA TRBD2
TGTGCCAGCAGTTTATCGGGCAGCTATGGCTACACCTTC CASSLSGSYGYTF TRBJ1-2 TRBV27 many NA
TGCAGTGCCGATATTCCGGGACTAGCGGTAACGTCCTACGAGCAGTACTTC CSADIPGLAVTSYEQYF TRBJ2-7 TRBV20-1 few TRBD2
TGTGCCAGCAGCTACGCCCCTACTTTGACAGGTGACGAGCAGTACTTC CASSYAPTLTGDEQYF TRBJ2-7 TRBV7-2 many NA
TGTGCCAGCAGCAAGACCCCGGGACAGGGCCAAGAGACCCAGTACTTC CASSKTPGQGQETQYF TRBJ2-5 TRBV7-9 few TRBD1
TGCGCCAGCAGCCTTGGGACTAGCGGGAGACAAGAGACCCAGTACTTC CASSLGTSGRQETQYF TRBJ2-5 TRBV5-1 few TRBD2
TGTGCCATCGGATTCAAAGGCTTTAGCAATCAGCCCCAGCATTTT CAIGFKGFSNQPQHF TRBJ1-5 TRBV19 many NA
TGTGCCTGGAGTGTACTCGTCTCTGGAAACACCATATATTTT CAWSVLVSGNTIYF TRBJ1-3 TRBV30 many NA
TGTGCTAGTGGTTTGAGGTTAGGGCAGGCTTACACTGAAGCTTTCTTT CASGLRLGQAYTEAFF TRBJ1-1 TRBV12-5 many NA
TGTGCCAGCAGTGAAACAGGGGAGGTCACTGAAGCTTTCTTT CASSETGEVTEAFF TRBJ1-1 TRBV6-1 many TRBD1
TGTGCCAGCAGCTCGACAGGGAACCGAGGCTACACCTTC CASSSTGNRGYTF TRBJ1-2 TRBV5-5 many TRBD1
TGTGCCAGCAGTTACAGAGACAGAACCTACGAGCAGTACTTC CASSYRDRTYEQYF TRBJ2-7 TRBV6-2/TRBV6-3 many NA
TGTGCCAGTACCATATCGTGGGCGACAGGACCCTGGGAGACCCAGTACTTC CASTISWATGPWETQYF TRBJ2-5 TRBV19 many NA
TGTGCCAGCAGGGGGACGGGATCGGCCGAGCAGTACTTC CASRGTGSAEQYF TRBJ2-7 TRBV28 few NA